The 14 T cell receptor beta chains reported below all come from one sample, sequenced in a study of blood T cell repertoires in COVID-19. Using immunoSEQ multiplex PCR, the repertoire was profiled, and TCRdb retains in-frame clones only, with some absent. The sample records about 24,000 clones, 86% being singletons. The sample taken for sequencing was peripheral blood. Receptors were obtained from a man in his forties or fifties with active COVID-19.

This clone is medium-sized (0.01 to 0.1%). The chain employs TRBV4-3 and TRBJ2-7; D possibly corresponds to TRBD1 (6 bases). CDR1 and CDR2 from the germline V gene are LGHNA and YSLEER. The CDR3 is 15 residues long. Trimming shortened V by 0 bases and J by 5 bases, and 14 bases separated the two germline ends. The CDR3 sequence: CASSQDFPGAHEQYF. CDR3 bases: TGCGCCAGCAGCCAAGACTTCCCAGGGGCACACGAGCAGTACTTC.

V usage is TRBV5-4 and J usage is TRBJ2-7; tentatively, D is TRBD1 (6 bases). V dropped 0 bases and J dropped 2 bases, with 12 bases sitting between them. The CDR3 covers 15 residues. The germline CDR1 and CDR2 sequences are SGHNT and YYREEE (reference sequence). The CDR3 sequence is CASSLGRGLTYEQYF. DNA for the CDR3: TGTGCCAGCAGCTTGGGCAGGGGCCTGACCTACGAGCAGTACTTC.

The chain links TRBV29-1 to TRBJ2-1; unclear D gene. Trimming removed 2 bases at V and 0 bases at J, with 17 bases between. The CDR3 is made up of 17 amino acids. CDR1 and CDR2 from the germline V gene are SQVTM and ANQGSEA. The CDR3 region has the DNA TGCAGCGTTGAATATCTAGAGTTCCCGGACTCCTACAATGAGCAGTTCTTC. This sequence encodes CSVEYLEFPDSYNEQFF.

The chain employs TRBV6-2 or TRBV6-3 and TRBJ2-5, with 14 bases fitting TRBD2. The CDR3 runs 19 residues. The germline gives CDR1 MNHEY, CDR2 SVGEGT. With V trimmed by 0 bases and J by 2 bases, 8 bases remained unmatched. Here the CDR3 reads CASSYSGTSGSRVQETQYF. CDR3 nucleotides: TGTGCCAGCAGTTACTCCGGGACTAGCGGGAGCCGGGTACAAGAGACCCAGTACTTC.

The chain combines TRBV3-1 (or the pseudogene TRBV3-2) with TRBJ2-3, with D tentatively TRBD2 (8 bases). The V end lost 4 bases, the J end lost 2 bases, and 22 bases lay between the germline ends. This CDR3 is 18 amino acids long. The germline V gene has CDR1 LGHDT and CDR2 YNNKEL (reference sequence). The CDR3 region is CASSLDRAKREHTDTQYF. CDR3 in DNA: TGTGCCAGCAGCCTTGACAGGGCAAAGCGGGAGCACACAGATACGCAGTATTTT.

This chain joins TRBV5-1 and TRBJ2-7; TRBD2 matches at 11 bases. With 4 bases clipped from V and 3 bases from J, the junction kept 12 bases outside the gene matches. Per germline, CDR1 SGHRS and CDR2 YFSETQ. CDR3 length equals 17 residues. The CDR3 here is CASSPRGPTSGVYEQYF. The CDR3 DNA reads as TGCGCCAGCAGCCCCAGAGGGCCGACTAGCGGGGTCTACGAGCAGTACTTC.

The CDR3: CASRPGTGAGSYEQYF. The CDR3 nucleotides read TGTGCAAGTCGCCCCGGGACAGGGGCCGGGTCCTACGAGCAGTACTTC. The V and J genes are TRBV12-2 and TRBJ2-7; TRBD1, the table's D call, was not compared with the DNA. TRBV12-2 is a pseudogene. This CDR3 spans 16 amino acids.

The chain links TRBV5-6 to TRBJ2-1; no reliable D call. This CDR3 is built from 15 residues. Trimming shortened V by 7 bases and J by 4 bases, and 18 bases separated the two germline ends. Germline CDR1 is SGHDT and CDR2 is YYEEEE. CDR3 DNA: TGTGCCAGCGTAAAGCCAGGCTCCGTATACAATGAGCAGTTCTTC. The encoded protein is CASVKPGSVYNEQFF.

The rearrangement links TRBV19 to TRBJ1-5; no clear D gene. Germline lookup yields CDR1 LNHDA and CDR2 SQIVND (reference sequence). The CDR3 has 17 residues. The V and J ends lost 0 bases and 8 bases respectively, with 20 bases between them. CDR3 loop: CASSIDLPSVPFEPQHF. DNA of the CDR3: TGTGCCAGTAGTATAGATCTCCCCAGTGTTCCGTTTGAGCCCCAGCATTTT.

V usage is TRBV30 and J usage is TRBJ1-6; 7 nucleotides match TRBD1. The V gene's germline CDR1 is GTSNPN and CDR2 SVGIG (reference sequence). With 7 bases clipped from V and 3 bases from J, the junction kept 6 bases outside the gene matches. This CDR3 contains 14 residues. Here the CDR3 reads CALRDSNYNSPLHF. As DNA, the CDR3 is TGTGCCTTAAGGGACAGCAACTATAATTCACCCCTCCACTTT. The whole variable domain, remainder taken from reference TRBV30 and TRBJ1-6, is SQTIHQWPATLVQPVGSPLSLECTVEGTSNPNLYWYRQAAGRGLQLLFYSVGIGQISSEVPQNLSASRPQDRQFILSSKKLLLSDSGFYLCALRDSNYNSPLHFGNGTRLTVT.

The chain joins TRBV3-1 (or the pseudogene TRBV3-2) to TRBJ2-3; D might be TRBD2 (6 bases). Trimming left V 4 bases short and J 0 bases short, with 17 bases between. Germline CDR1 and CDR2: LGHDT and YNNKEL (reference sequence). This CDR3 is 17 amino acids long. Written as DNA, the CDR3 is TGTGCCAGCAGCCCATTTTTTAGCGGCGAAAGCACAGATACGCAGTATTTT. It codes for CASSPFFSGESTDTQYF.

This chain links TRBV4-1 with TRBJ1-2, with 11 bases aligning to TRBD1. The CDR3 runs to 14 residues. Per germline, CDR1 MGHRA and CDR2 YSYEKL. The V and J ends lost 3 bases and 8 bases, in that order; junction bases with no gene match: 5. The CDR3 spells CASSQGRDRGGYTF. The DNA of the CDR3 is TGCGCCAGCAGCCAGGGCCGGGACAGGGGGGGCTACACCTTC.

The V call is TRBV24-1, the J call TRBJ1-2; possible D gene TRBD1, 6 bases. The germline V gene has CDR1 KGHDR and CDR2 SFDVKD. The CDR3 loop spans 11 amino acids. The V gene lost 9 bases and the J gene lost 7 bases, with 11 bases spanning the gap. The CDR3 DNA reads TGTGCCACCCAGGGGATTGCTGGCTACACCTTC. Protein sequence: CATQGIAGYTF.

The chain employs TRBV5-8 and TRBJ2-7; TRBD2 matches 10 bases. V was pared by 0 bases and J by 3 bases, with 6 bases of the junction left unmatched. The CDR3 sequence is 16 residues long. Germline V gene lookup returns CDR1 SGHTS and CDR2 YDEGEE. In DNA, the CDR3 is TGTGCCAGCAGCTTGGGATATTGGACTAGCGGCTACGAGCAGTACTTC. Protein sequence: CASSLGYWTSGYEQYF.